The text below deals with one TCR beta chain. This CDR3 is built from 13 residues. Germline CDR1 SEHNR, CDR2 FQNEAQ (reference sequence). Trimming removed 5 bases from V and 5 bases from J, with 13 bases in between. This sample was taken from a study of identifying expanded T cells in peripheral blood. The protocol was immunoSEQ multiplex PCR, while the TCRdb copy is restricted to in-frame clones and leaves out a portion. The sample lists roughly 90,000 clones, approximately 85% occurring once. The receptor comes from a person aged 18-70 years in good health. The sequenced sample consisted of blood. The rearrangement joins TRBV7-9 to TRBJ2-7, with a possible D match to TRBD2 (5 bases). The CDR3: CASSPTGKNEQYF. CDR3 coding DNA: TGTGCCAGCAGCCCAACGGGGAAGAACGAGCAGTACTTC.